The 21 T cell receptor beta chains below come from one sample, sequenced in a study of T cell repertoires in cytomegalovirus infection. MiXCR was run by TCRdb on the reads, yielding one entry per CDR3 protein. In the table there are approximately 500,000 distinct CDR3 sequences, approximately 15% of which are singletons. The sequenced sample was CD8+ T cells from PBMCs. The receptors were gathered from a human donor in good health (CMV status not recorded). Some clones in this sample may be carry-over from other donors' samples.

Remarks on this clonotype: One junction end does not reproduce the germline sequence, and a read error may be involved. This chain uses TRBV7-3 with TRBJ2-7; 10 bases are a match to TRBD1. CDR1 is SGHTA and CDR2 is FQGTGA in the germline V gene. This CDR3 comprises 13 residues. CDR3 in amino acids: CASSSDRGNEQHF. Here the CDR3 DNA reads TGTGCCAGCAGCTCGGACAGGGGGAACGAGCAGCACTTC.

In this sample, this clonotype turned up a few times. The chain employs TRBV3-1 and TRBJ2-7; D is unresolved. The CDR3 is made up of 12 amino acids. V was cut by 1 base and J by 5 bases, with 6 bases left in between. Germline CDR1 reads LGHDT; CDR2 reads YNNKEL (reference sequence). CDR3 amino acids: CASSQAGHEQYF. The CDR3, as DNA: TGTGCCAGCAGCCAAGCGGGCCACGAGCAGTACTTC.

CDR3 sequence (DNA): TGTGCCAGCAGTGAGGAGGGAGGGGCCTACAATGAGCAGTTCTTC. Translating it yields CASSEEGGAYNEQFF. The chain joins TRBV6-4 to TRBJ2-1, with 7 bases fitting TRBD2. Germline CDR1 is MRHNA and CDR2 is SNTAGT. This CDR3 has 15 residues. J lost 2 bases, V lost 3 bases, and 4 bases had no gene match.

This clonotype was detected ten times or more. The chain has TRBV12-3 or TRBV12-4 and TRBJ2-6, with D perhaps matching TRBD2 (6 bases). Between the trimmed V and J ends, which lost 7 bases and 1 base, there was a span of 20 bases. This CDR3 has 18 residues. As DNA, the CDR3 is TGTGCCAGCAAGCTCCTCGGGACTGCTCATTCTGGGGCCAACGTCCTGACTTTC. This encodes CASKLLGTAHSGANVLTF.

This clonotype was found a few times. This chain connects TRBV6-5 to TRBJ2-5; TRBD2 aligns across 8 bases. V lost 0 bases to trimming and J lost 2 bases; unmatched junction nucleotides: 5. The CDR3 sequence is 16 residues long. Germline V CDR1 and CDR2: MNHEY, SVGAGI. The CDR3 DNA follows: TGTGCCAGCAGTTACTCACTGGGGACTAGGCAAGAGACCCAGTACTTC. It translates to CASSYSLGTRQETQYF.

There are many counts of this clonotype. This chain links TRBV7-8 with TRBJ2-7; D gene uncertain. The CDR3 length is 17 residues. Trimming removed 2 bases at V and 7 bases at J, with 24 bases between. Per the germline V gene, CDR1 is SGHVS and CDR2 is FQNEAQ. The CDR3 loop reads CASSLNSYIRNTEEQYF. CDR3 nucleotide sequence: TGTGCCAGCAGCTTAAATAGTTACATCCGGAATACGGAGGAGCAGTACTTC.

This clonotype appeared a few times. The chain carries TRBV4-2 and TRBJ2-7; 7 bases match TRBD2. Germline values: CDR1 LGHNA, CDR2 YNFKEQ. V trimming: 9 bases; J trimming: 2 bases; junction bases outside the gene matches: 4. CDR3 length: 12 amino acids. CDR3 sequence (DNA): TGTGCCAGTGGGGACTATGCCTACGAGCAGTACTTC. It encodes CASGDYAYEQYF.

This clonotype appeared a few times. This chain uses TRBV12-3 or TRBV12-4 with TRBJ2-1, with TRBD2 as a possible D gene (5 bases). V was shortened by 7 bases and J by 0 bases, with 10 bases between the two germline ends. The length of the CDR3 is 14 residues. The CDR3 reads CASIKADSYNEQFF. CDR3 in DNA: TGTGCCAGCATCAAAGCGGACTCCTACAATGAGCAGTTCTTC.

The chain uses TRBV5-1 and TRBJ2-1; 7 nucleotides align to TRBD2. The CDR3 contains 15 residues. The J segment lost 0 bases and the V segment lost 5 bases, leaving 5 bases of the junction unmatched. From germline, CDR1 is SGHRS and CDR2 YFSETQ. DNA for the CDR3: TGCGCCAGCAGAACCGGGGGGAGCTCCTACAATGAGCAGTTCTTC. It specifies CASRTGGSSYNEQFF. The full variable domain, with the rest looked up from reference TRBV5-1 and TRBJ2-1, is KAGVTQTPRYLIKTRGQQVTLSCSPISGHRSVSWYQQTPGQGLQFLFEYFSETQRNKGNFPGRFSGRQFSNSRSEMNVSTLELGDSALYLCASRTGGSSYNEQFFGPGTRLTVL.

The rearrangement links TRBV19 to TRBJ2-1; D is ambiguous. Looked up from germline, CDR1 is LNHDA and CDR2 is SQIVND (reference sequence). Trimming left V 4 bases short and J 5 bases short, with 21 bases between. This CDR3 is 17 amino acids long. CDR3 sequence: CASSSQEGSGPHNEQFF. The CDR3 DNA sequence: TGTGCCAGTAGTAGTCAAGAAGGGTCGGGTCCCCACAATGAGCAGTTCTTC.

The V call is TRBV2, the J call TRBJ1-5; no reliable D call. The CDR3 sequence is 16 residues long. V lost 0 bases, J lost 3 bases, and 12 bases lay in between. CDR1 is SNHLY and CDR2 is FYNNEI in the germline V gene. CDR3 loop: CASSEARREYNQPQHF. DNA of the CDR3: TGTGCCAGCAGTGAAGCGCGGAGGGAATACAATCAGCCCCAGCATTTT. The variable domain in full, completed from reference TRBV2 and TRBJ1-5, reads EPEVTQTPSHQVTQMGQEVILRCVPISNHLYFYWYRQILGQKVEFLVSFYNNEISEKSEIFDDQFSVERPDGSNFTLKIRSTKLEDSAMYFCASSEARREYNQPQHFGDGTRLSIL.

This clonotype was recorded many times. The chain has TRBV20-1 and TRBJ1-3; possibly TRBD1 for D (5 bases). The germline V gene has CDR1 DFQATT and CDR2 SNEGSKA (reference sequence). The CDR3 has 14 amino acids. Trimming pared 5 bases from V and 4 bases from J, leaving 15 bases between. The CDR3 protein is CSAPGQGEGNTIYF. The CDR3 DNA follows: TGCAGTGCTCCAGGGCAGGGCGAAGGAAACACCATATATTTT.

This clonotype has ten or more counts. The rearrangement links TRBV28 to TRBJ1-5, with D perhaps matching TRBD1 (6 bases). The germline V gene has CDR1 MDHEN and CDR2 SYDVKM. V was clipped by 5 bases and J by 4 bases, with 15 bases between them. This CDR3 spans 15 amino acids. CDR3 sequence: CASSVGTSYNQPQHF. CDR3 DNA sequence: TGTGCCAGCAGTGTCGGGACATCCTATAATCAGCCCCAGCATTTT.

This clonotype was seen ten or more times. This chain uses TRBV6-2 or TRBV6-3 with TRBJ2-5; 10 nucleotides match TRBD2. Per the germline V gene, CDR1 is MNHEY and CDR2 is SVGEGT. The CDR3 covers 16 residues. The V segment lost 5 bases and the J segment 2 bases; nucleotides outside the gene matches: 8. CDR3 amino acids: CASSRSSGGTQETQYF. As DNA, the CDR3 is TGTGCCAGCAGTCGCTCTAGCGGGGGCACACAAGAGACCCAGTACTTC.

The chain links TRBV27 to TRBJ1-2; 7 bases match TRBD1. CDR1 and CDR2 (germline): MNHEY, SMNVEV (reference sequence). CDR3 length: 14 residues. After removal of 3 bases from V and 6 bases from J, the junction contained 7 bases not matched to a gene. CDR3 in amino acids: CASSFIDRVDGYTF. CDR3 bases: TGTGCCAGCAGTTTCATAGACAGGGTGGATGGCTACACCTTC.

This clonotype has at least ten counts. V gene TRBV27 combines with J gene TRBJ1-5, with 7 bases that match TRBD1. The V gene end was trimmed by 6 bases and the J gene end by 6 bases; junction bases not matched to a gene: 5. CDR1 and CDR2 (germline): MNHEY, SMNVEV (reference sequence). CDR3 length: 13 amino acids. CDR3 nucleotides: TGTGCCAGCAGGATCGCAGGGGGTCAGCCCCAGCATTTT. Amino acids: CASRIAGGQPQHF.

This clonotype was recorded a few times. The CDR3 spells CASSYKREASETQYF. The DNA for the CDR3 is TGTGCCAGCAGTTACAAGCGGGAGGCGTCGGAGACCCAGTACTTC. V gene TRBV6-2 or TRBV6-3 combines with J gene TRBJ2-5; 9 bases agree with TRBD2. Per germline, CDR1 MNHEY and CDR2 SVGEGT. J gave up 5 bases and V 2 bases, and 6 bases lay outside the gene matches. The CDR3 contains 15 residues.

This clonotype was detected many times. The chain combines TRBV11-2 with TRBJ2-5; no firm D call. V shed 0 bases and J shed 1 base, with 9 bases lying between them. In germline, CDR1 is SGHAT, CDR2 FQNNGV. CDR3 length: 15 amino acids. CDR3 protein: CASSLDLTSQETQYF. CDR3 nucleotide sequence: TGTGCCAGCAGCTTAGACCTTACAAGCCAAGAGACCCAGTACTTC.

This clonotype was detected only a few times. This rearrangement joins TRBV4-1 to TRBJ2-1; D is unresolved. Trimming shortened V by 2 bases and J by 2 bases, and 10 bases separated the two germline ends. CDR3 size: 15 residues. In germline, CDR1 is MGHRA, CDR2 YSYEKL. In nucleotides, the CDR3 is TGCGCCAGCAGCCAAAGTGACTCTCCCTACAATGAGCAGTTCTTC. Its translation: CASSQSDSPYNEQFF.

This clonotype was picked up many times. The rearrangement links TRBV7-9 to TRBJ1-4, with TRBD1 matching over 8 bases. The CDR3 is made up of 17 amino acids. With 7 bases clipped from V and 0 bases from J, the junction kept 10 bases outside the gene matches. CDR1 and CDR2 from the germline V gene are SEHNR and FQNEAQ (reference sequence). The CDR3 loop reads CASNLGTGGPTNEKLFF. CDR3 DNA sequence: TGTGCCAGCAACTTGGGGACAGGAGGCCCAACTAATGAAAAACTGTTTTTT.

Points on this clonotype: A read error may produce the germline difference seen at one junction end. CDR3 protein: CVSSAGGGYDEQYF. CDR3 nucleotide sequence: TGTGTCAGCAGCGCCGGGGGCGGATATGACGAGCAGTACTTC. V usage is TRBV12-3 or TRBV12-4 and J usage is TRBJ2-7; the D call may be TRBD1 or TRBD2 (6 bases each). The CDR3 totals 14 residues.